The clone carrying this T cell receptor (beta chain) has just a few counts. V dropped 4 bases and J dropped 1; count of bases not matched to a gene: 6. The CDR3 length is 15 residues. Germline loops: CDR1 SNHLY, CDR2 FYNNEI. This record belongs to a study of shared clonotypes between healthy human individuals. In the study overall: Researchers assigned three CD4 naive, three CD4 memory, two CD8 naive and one CD8 memory plate to each donor.

The sorted-subset replicate PCRs were given 200 ng DNA, which is 25,000 to 35,000 T cell genomes. The assay was immunoSEQ multiplex PCR, and TCRdb's table has in-frame clones only and misses some. The table includes roughly 2.1 million clones, just over 90% detected once. Only CD45RO-negative cells positively selected for CCR7 counted as naive CD8 cells, so terminally differentiated effector memory CD45RA+ cells were excluded. The chain employs TRBV2 and TRBJ1-1, with 7 nucleotides matching TRBD1. This clonotype originated in a man between 18 and 29 years old in good health. Some clones in this sample may be carry-over from other donors' samples. Sequencing was performed on naive CD8+ T cells from PBMCs. Here the CDR3 reads CASSGTGGTNTEAFF. The CDR3 DNA reads TGTGCCAGCAGTGGGACAGGTGGGACGAACACTGAAGCTTTCTTT.